These 19 T cell receptor beta chains were all obtained from the same sample, sequenced in a study of blood T cell repertoires in COVID-19 (dated by TCRdb to 2019 to 2021). Libraries were made using the immunoSEQ multiplex PCR assay. Drawn from immuneACCESS, this table holds only the in-frame rearrangements with V and J called that TCRdb kept. Clones are partly lost; checked studies trace under half to an unresolved V gene and leave the rest unexplained. The table for this sample lists about 93,000 clones; 70% to 80% of them were counted only once. The top ten constitute under 20% of the sample. Material for sequencing was peripheral blood. The receptors stem from a human donor in a cohort sampled during active COVID-19.

This chain links TRBV6-1 with TRBJ2-3, with D maybe TRBD1 (6 bases). Between the trimmed V and J ends, which lost 0 bases and 5 bases, there was a span of 18 bases. This CDR3 contains 17 residues. Germline CDR1 is MNHNS and CDR2 is SASEGT. The DNA of the CDR3 is TGTGCCAGCAGTGAAGCGGGGGCCTCCTGGGCGAAAGATACGCAGTATTTT. Protein: CASSEAGASWAKDTQYF.

The chain employs TRBV18 and TRBJ2-7; the match to TRBD2 covers 9 bases. The CDR3 extends over 15 amino acids. Germline V gives CDR1 KGHSH, CDR2 LQKENI. Trimming took 3 bases from V and 6 from J; bases not matched to a gene: 9. The CDR3 sequence: CASSPGVAGAFEQYF. CDR3 DNA: TGTGCCAGCTCACCCGGGGTAGCGGGAGCTTTCGAGCAGTACTTC. The entire variable domain, with the rest obtained from reference TRBV18 and TRBJ2-7, is as follows: NAGVMQNPRHLVRRRGQEARLRCSPMKGHSHVYWYRQLPEEGLKFMVYLQKENIIDESGMPKERFSAEFPKEGPSILRIQQVVRGDSAAYFCASSPGVAGAFEQYFGPGTRLTVT.

The gene calls are TRBV28 and TRBJ1-4, with D hard to call. This CDR3 contains 14 residues. Trimming removed 2 bases at V and 2 bases at J, with 6 bases between. Germline V gene sequence: CDR1 MDHEN, CDR2 SYDVKM. Written as DNA, the CDR3 is TGTGCCAGCAGTTTACGGTCTACTAATGAAAAACTGTTTTTT. Translating gives CASSLRSTNEKLFF.

To note about this clone: This sample includes further DNA sequences coding for the same CDR3. This sequence joins TRBV25-1 and TRBJ1-2; TRBD1 agrees at 9 bases. V shed 6 bases and J 5 bases; nucleotides not matched to a gene: 10. Germline lookup yields CDR1 MGHDK and CDR2 SYGVNS. The CDR3 runs to 15 residues. DNA for the CDR3: TGTGCCAGCAGCCCCGGGGGACAGGGTAGTTATGGCTACACCTTC. Encoded protein: CASSPGGQGSYGYTF.

In its sample, this clone was seen many times. The chain recombines TRBV10-3 with TRBJ2-2; 9 bases agree with TRBD2. V shed 3 bases and J 6 bases; nucleotides not matched to a gene: 8. Looked up from germline, CDR1 is ENHRY and CDR2 is SYGVKD. The CDR3 extends over 16 amino acids. CDR3 sequence reads: CAISDASGEGAGELFF. The CDR3 nucleotides read TGTGCCATCAGTGATGCTAGCGGGGAAGGGGCCGGGGAGCTGTTTTTT.

A word on this clone: The junction differs from germline at one of its ends, possibly a read error. This sample includes further DNA sequences coding for the same CDR3. The chain combines TRBV15 with TRBJ1-2; a weak D match, TRBD1 (5 bases). The germline gives CDR1 LNHNV, CDR2 YYDKDF (reference sequence). The CDR3 consists of 14 residues. The CDR3 is CATSRDRGNYGYTF. CDR3 nucleotides: TGTGCCACCAGCAGAGATAGGGGCAACTACGGCTACACCTTC.

This sequence joins TRBV30 and TRBJ1-1; D gene uncertain. Trimming cost V 4 bases and J 6 bases, with 15 bases left between them. CDR1 is GTSNPN and CDR2 is SVGIG in the germline V gene (reference sequence). CDR3 length equals 13 residues. In nucleotides, the CDR3 is TGTGCCTGGACGAGGGAGATCGTCGCTGAAGCTTTCTTT. The encoded protein is CAWTREIVAEAFF.

The sample holds many counts of this clone. Other DNA sequences of this sample code for an identical CDR3. This chain joins TRBV3-1 (or the pseudogene TRBV3-2) and TRBJ1-6; D gene unclear. Germline-derived CDR1 and CDR2 are LGHDT and YNNKEL (reference sequence). The CDR3 runs to 13 residues. The V end was cut by 1 base, the J end by 8 bases, with 6 bases between. Here the CDR3 reads CASSQARDSPLHF. CDR3 bases: TGTGCCAGCAGCCAAGCCCGGGATTCACCCCTCCACTTT.

For the CDR3, the DNA is TGTGCCAGCAGTACCAGATCAACTAATGAAAAACTGTTTTTT. Protein: CASSTRSTNEKLFF. The chain uses TRBV6-5 and TRBJ1-4; D uncertain. V gave up 5 bases and J gave up 0 bases, with 7 bases separating them. This CDR3 is built from 14 residues. The germline gives CDR1 MNHEY, CDR2 SVGAGI.

V gene TRBV2 combines with J gene TRBJ2-6, with 7 bases that match TRBD2. Germline CDR1 is SNHLY and CDR2 is FYNNEI. This CDR3 has 16 amino acids. The junction had 2 bases not matched to a gene; V was cut back by 3 bases and J by 0 bases. CDR3 DNA: TGTGCCAGCAGTGAGGGGAGGGGCTCTGGGGCCAACGTCCTGACTTTC. Protein product: CASSEGRGSGANVLTF. Full variable domain (rest looked up from reference TRBV2 and TRBJ2-6): EPEVTQTPSHQVTQMGQEVILRCVPISNHLYFYWYRQILGQKVEFLVSFYNNEISEKSEIFDDQFSVERPDGSNFTLKIRSTKLEDSAMYFCASSEGRGSGANVLTFGAGSRLTVL.

The chain carries TRBV6-5 and TRBJ2-7; TRBD2 might be the D (6 bases). The length of the CDR3 is 15 residues. CDR1 and CDR2 from the germline V gene are MNHEY and SVGAGI. Trimming shortened V by 0 bases and J by 0 bases, and 9 bases separated the two germline ends. CDR3 in DNA: TGTGCCAGCAGTTACTCCTACGGGAGCTCCTACGAGCAGTACTTC. Translated: CASSYSYGSSYEQYF.

J is TRBJ2-7 and V is TRBV30; 8 bases line up with TRBD1. The V and J ends lost 4 bases and 6 bases, in that order; junction bases with no gene match: 2. The germline V gene encodes CDR1 GTSNPN and CDR2 SVGIG (reference sequence). The CDR3 spans 11 residues. CDR3 loop: CAWTTGVEQYF. CDR3 nucleotide sequence: TGTGCCTGGACGACAGGGGTCGAGCAGTACTTC.

This chain uses TRBV2 with TRBJ1-4; 7 nucleotides line up with TRBD1. J gave up 4 bases and V 6 bases, and 14 bases lay outside the gene matches. In germline, CDR1 is SNHLY, CDR2 FYNNEI. The CDR3 runs to 17 residues. CDR3 loop: CASSDPGGQRYNEKLFF. In DNA form, the CDR3 reads TGTGCCAGCAGCGACCCAGGGGGGCAGAGATATAATGAAAAACTGTTTTTT.

A few counts support this clone. This sequence joins TRBV28 and TRBJ1-4; 7 nucleotides agree with TRBD1. Germline assignment: CDR1 MDHEN and CDR2 SYDVKM. V gave up 7 bases and J gave up 0 bases; unmatched junction bases: 11. CDR3 length: 17 amino acids. CDR3 sequence: CASTTRYRGATNEKLFF. In nucleotides, the CDR3 is TGTGCCAGCACCACCCGCTACAGGGGCGCAACTAATGAAAAACTGTTTTTT.

J is TRBJ2-7 and V is TRBV20-1; the D gene is possibly TRBD2 (6 bases). The CDR3 consists of 13 residues. The V and J ends lost 3 bases and 3 bases respectively, with 12 bases between them. Germline V gene sequence: CDR1 DFQATT, CDR2 SNEGSKA (reference sequence). The chain's CDR3 is CSASTGAHYEQYF. The CDR3 region has the DNA TGCAGTGCTAGTACGGGAGCCCACTACGAGCAGTACTTC.

The chain couples TRBV28 to TRBJ2-7, with D perhaps TRBD1 (5 bases). CDR3 size: 16 residues. CDR1 is MDHEN, CDR2 SYDVKM, per germline. V gave up 5 bases and J gave up 0 bases, with 17 bases separating them. The CDR3 sequence is CASSPTTDWSSYEQYF. The CDR3 DNA reads as TGTGCCAGCAGTCCCACGACAGACTGGAGCTCCTACGAGCAGTACTTC. The full variable domain, its missing parts supplied by reference TRBV28 and TRBJ2-7, is DVKVTQSSRYLVKRTGEKVFLECVQDMDHENMFWYRQDPGLGLRLIYFSYDVKMKEKGDIPEGYSVSREKKERFSLILESASTNQTSMYLCASSPTTDWSSYEQYFGPGTRLTVT.

The gene calls are TRBV7-3 and TRBJ2-3; 7 nucleotides match TRBD2. The germline CDR1 and CDR2 sequences are SGHTA and FQGTGA. The CDR3 sequence is 15 residues long. J was trimmed by 5 bases and V by 2 bases; bases with no gene match: 7. The CDR3 DNA reads as TGTGCCAGCAGCTTACAGCGGGGAGGGGTAGATACGCAGTATTTT. It codes for CASSLQRGGVDTQYF. Combining the CDR3 with reference TRBV7-3 and TRBJ2-3 gives the whole variable domain GAGVSQTPSNKVTEKGKYVELRCDPISGHTALYWYRQSLGQGPEFLIYFQGTGAADDSGLPNDRFFAVRPEGSVSTLKIQRTERGDSAVYLCASSLQRGGVDTQYFGPGTRLTVL.

The chain employs TRBV7-9 and TRBJ2-5; a weak D match, TRBD2 (5 bases). This CDR3 is built from 11 residues. The germline CDR1 and CDR2 sequences are SEHNR and FQNEAQ (reference sequence). V dropped 9 bases and J dropped 5 bases, with 10 bases sitting between them. In nucleotides, the CDR3 is TGTGCCAGTGCTATAGCGGAGACCCAGTACTTC. It specifies CASAIAETQYF.

This sequence joins TRBV10-2 and TRBJ2-2; TRBD1 matches at 8 bases. Germline V gives CDR1 WSHSY, CDR2 SAAADI. V was clipped by 6 bases and J by 1 base; unmatched bases: 7. The CDR3 is 16 residues long. CDR3 amino acids: CASRARDRRNTGELFF. The CDR3 DNA reads TGCGCCAGCAGGGCTAGGGACAGGAGGAACACCGGGGAGCTGTTTTTT.